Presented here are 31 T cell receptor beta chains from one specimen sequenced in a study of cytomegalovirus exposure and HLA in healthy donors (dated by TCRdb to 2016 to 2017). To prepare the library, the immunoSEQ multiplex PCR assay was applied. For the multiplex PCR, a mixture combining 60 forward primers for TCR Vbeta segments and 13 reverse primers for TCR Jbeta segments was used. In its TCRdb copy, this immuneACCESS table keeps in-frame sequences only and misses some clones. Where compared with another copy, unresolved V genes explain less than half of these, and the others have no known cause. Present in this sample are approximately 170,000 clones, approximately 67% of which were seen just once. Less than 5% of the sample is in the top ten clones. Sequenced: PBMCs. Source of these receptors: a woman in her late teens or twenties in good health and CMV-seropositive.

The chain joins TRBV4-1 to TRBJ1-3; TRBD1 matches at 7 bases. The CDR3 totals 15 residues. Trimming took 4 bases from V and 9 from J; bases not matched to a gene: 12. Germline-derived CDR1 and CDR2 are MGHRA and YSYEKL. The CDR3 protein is CASSPGQALRGTIYF. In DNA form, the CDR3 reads TGCGCCAGCAGCCCCGGACAGGCCTTGCGAGGCACCATATATTTT.

Written as DNA, the CDR3 is TGTGCCAGCAGCTTAGGACAGGGTAGGGAGACCCAGTACTTC. Translated: CASSLGQGRETQYF. The chain links TRBV11-2 to TRBJ2-5; 7 bases are shared with TRBD1. Unmatched junction bases numbered 4, after V lost 1 base and J lost 5 bases. This CDR3 has 14 amino acids. From germline, CDR1 is SGHAT and CDR2 FQNNGV.

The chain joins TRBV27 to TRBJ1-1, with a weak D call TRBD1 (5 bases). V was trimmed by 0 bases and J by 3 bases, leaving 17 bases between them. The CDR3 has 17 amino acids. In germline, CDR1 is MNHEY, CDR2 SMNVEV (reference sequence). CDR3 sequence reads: CASSLSRVRFLDTEAFF. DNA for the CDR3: TGTGCCAGCAGTTTATCCAGGGTACGTTTTCTGGACACTGAAGCTTTCTTT.

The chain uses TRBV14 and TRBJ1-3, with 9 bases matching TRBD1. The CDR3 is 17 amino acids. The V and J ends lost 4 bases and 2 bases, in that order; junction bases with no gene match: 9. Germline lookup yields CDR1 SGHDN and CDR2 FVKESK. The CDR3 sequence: CASSRLDRGFTGNTIYF. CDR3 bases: TGTGCCAGCAGCCGTCTGGACAGGGGATTTACTGGAAACACCATATATTTT.

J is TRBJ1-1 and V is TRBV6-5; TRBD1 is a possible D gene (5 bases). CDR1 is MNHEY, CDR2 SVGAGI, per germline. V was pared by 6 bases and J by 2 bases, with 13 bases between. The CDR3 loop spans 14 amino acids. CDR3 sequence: CASSPLQGNTEAFF. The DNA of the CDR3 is TGTGCCAGCAGCCCTCTTCAGGGCAACACTGAAGCTTTCTTT.

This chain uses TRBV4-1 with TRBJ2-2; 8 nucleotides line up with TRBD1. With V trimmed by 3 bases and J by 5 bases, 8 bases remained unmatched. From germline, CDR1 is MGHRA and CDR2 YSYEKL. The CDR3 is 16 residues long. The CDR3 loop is CASSHFGQGGTGELFF. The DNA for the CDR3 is TGCGCCAGCAGCCATTTTGGACAGGGCGGAACCGGGGAGCTGTTTTTT.

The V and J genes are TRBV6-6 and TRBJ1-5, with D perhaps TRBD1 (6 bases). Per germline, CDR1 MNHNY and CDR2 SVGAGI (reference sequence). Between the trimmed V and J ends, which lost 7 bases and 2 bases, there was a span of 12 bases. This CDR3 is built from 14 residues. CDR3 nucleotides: TGTGCCAGCAAGTACAGGGACGGCAATCAGCCCCAGCATTTT. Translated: CASKYRDGNQPQHF.

CDR3 in DNA: TGTGCCAGCACCCCAAGGACAGGATGGAACACTGAAGCTTTCTTT. Its translation is CASTPRTGWNTEAFF. The chain is built from TRBV11-2 and TRBJ1-1, with TRBD1 matching 7 bases. V lost 7 bases to trimming and J lost 1 base; unmatched junction nucleotides: 9. Germline CDR1 is SGHAT and CDR2 is FQNNGV. There are 15 residues in the CDR3.

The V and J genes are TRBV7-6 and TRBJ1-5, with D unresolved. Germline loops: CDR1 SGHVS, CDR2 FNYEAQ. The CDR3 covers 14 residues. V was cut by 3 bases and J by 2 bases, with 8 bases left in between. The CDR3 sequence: CASSFGNGNQPQHF. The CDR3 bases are TGTGCCAGCAGCTTCGGGAATGGCAATCAGCCCCAGCATTTT.

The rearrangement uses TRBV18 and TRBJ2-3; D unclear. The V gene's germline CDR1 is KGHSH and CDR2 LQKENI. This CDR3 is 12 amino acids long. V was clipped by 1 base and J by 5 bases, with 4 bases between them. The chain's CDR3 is CASSPRGDTQYF. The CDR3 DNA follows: TGTGCCAGCTCACCACGAGGAGATACGCAGTATTTT.

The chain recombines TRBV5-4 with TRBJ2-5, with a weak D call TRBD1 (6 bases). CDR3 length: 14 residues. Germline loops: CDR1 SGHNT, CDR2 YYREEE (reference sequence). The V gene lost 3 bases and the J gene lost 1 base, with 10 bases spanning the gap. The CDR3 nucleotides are TGTGCCAGCAGCTCTGGACAGCTCCAAGAGACCCAGTACTTC. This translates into CASSSGQLQETQYF.

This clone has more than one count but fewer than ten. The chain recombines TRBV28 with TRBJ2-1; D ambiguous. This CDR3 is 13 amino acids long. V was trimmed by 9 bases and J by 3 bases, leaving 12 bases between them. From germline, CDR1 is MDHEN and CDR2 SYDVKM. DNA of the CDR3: TGTGCCAGTTACAGCCAAATCTACAATGAGCAGTTCTTC. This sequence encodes CASYSQIYNEQFF.

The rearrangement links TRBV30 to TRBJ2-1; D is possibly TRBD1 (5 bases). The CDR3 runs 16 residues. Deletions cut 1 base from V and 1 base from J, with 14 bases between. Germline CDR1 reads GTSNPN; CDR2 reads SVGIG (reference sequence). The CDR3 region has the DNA TGTGCCTGGAGTGGGGCAGGGCGGCCGTCCTACAATGAGCAGTTCTTC. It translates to CAWSGAGRPSYNEQFF.

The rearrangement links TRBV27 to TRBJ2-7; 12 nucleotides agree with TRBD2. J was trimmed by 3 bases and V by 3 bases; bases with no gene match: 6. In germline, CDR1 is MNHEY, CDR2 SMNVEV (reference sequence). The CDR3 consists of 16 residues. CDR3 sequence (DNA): TGTGCCAGCAGTTTCTCAGGACTAGCGGGGAGCTACGAGCAGTACTTC. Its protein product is CASSFSGLAGSYEQYF.

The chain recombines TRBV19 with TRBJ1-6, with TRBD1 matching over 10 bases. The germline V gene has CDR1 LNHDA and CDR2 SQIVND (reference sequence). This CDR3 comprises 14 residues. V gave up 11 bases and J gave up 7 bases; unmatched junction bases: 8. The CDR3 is CAVGATGGNSPLHF. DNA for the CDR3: TGTGCCGTTGGAGCGACAGGGGGCAATTCACCCCTCCACTTT.

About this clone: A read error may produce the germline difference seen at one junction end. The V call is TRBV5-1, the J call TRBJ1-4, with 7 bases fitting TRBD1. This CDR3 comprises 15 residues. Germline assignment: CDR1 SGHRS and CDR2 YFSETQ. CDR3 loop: CASSPLLSGGEKLFF. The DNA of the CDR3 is TGCGCGAGCAGTCCCCTCTTGTCAGGGGGAGAAAAACTGTTTTTT. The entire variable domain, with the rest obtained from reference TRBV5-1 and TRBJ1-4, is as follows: KAGVTQTPRYLIKTRGQQVTLSCSPISGHRSVSWYQQTPGQGLQFLFEYFSETQRNKGNFPGRFSGRQFSNSRSEMNVSTLELGDSALYLCASSPLLSGGEKLFFGSGTQLSVL.

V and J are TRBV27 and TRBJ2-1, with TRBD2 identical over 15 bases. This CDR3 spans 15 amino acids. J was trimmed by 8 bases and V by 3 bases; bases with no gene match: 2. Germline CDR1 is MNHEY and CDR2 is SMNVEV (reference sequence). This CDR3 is CASSFGTSGRYEQFF. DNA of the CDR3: TGTGCCAGCAGTTTTGGGACTAGCGGGAGGTATGAGCAGTTCTTC.

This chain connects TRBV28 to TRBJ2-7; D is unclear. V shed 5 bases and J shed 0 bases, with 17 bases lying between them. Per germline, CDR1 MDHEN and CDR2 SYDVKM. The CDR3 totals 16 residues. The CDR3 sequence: CASSPLMGPTSYEQYF. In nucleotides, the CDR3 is TGTGCCAGCAGTCCGCTTATGGGCCCCACCTCCTACGAGCAGTACTTC. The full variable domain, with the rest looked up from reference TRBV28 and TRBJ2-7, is DVKVTQSSRYLVKRTGEKVFLECVQDMDHENMFWYRQDPGLGLRLIYFSYDVKMKEKGDIPEGYSVSREKKERFSLILESASTNQTSMYLCASSPLMGPTSYEQYFGPGTRLTVT.

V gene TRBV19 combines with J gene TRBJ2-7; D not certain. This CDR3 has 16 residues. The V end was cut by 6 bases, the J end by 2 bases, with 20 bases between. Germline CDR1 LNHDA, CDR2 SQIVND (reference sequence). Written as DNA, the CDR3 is TGTGCCAGTAGCCAAATCGACGGTGATCGGGCCTACGAGCAGTACTTC. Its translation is CASSQIDGDRAYEQYF.

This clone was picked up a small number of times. DNA for the CDR3: TGTGCCAGCAGTTACTCGACTTGGGGGGAGAGGGAAAAACTGTTTTTT. Translating gives CASSYSTWGEREKLFF. The J gene is TRBJ1-4, the V gene TRBV6-6; weak D call: TRBD1 (5 bases). The germline V and J ends were trimmed by 0 bases and 8 bases, with 16 bases remaining between them. Germline V gives CDR1 MNHNY, CDR2 SVGAGI (reference sequence). This CDR3 is built from 16 residues.

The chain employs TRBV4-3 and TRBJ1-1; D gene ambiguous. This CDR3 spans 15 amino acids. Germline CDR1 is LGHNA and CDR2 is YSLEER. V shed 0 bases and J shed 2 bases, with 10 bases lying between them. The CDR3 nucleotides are TGCGCCAGCAGCCAAGACGAGGCTGCCAACACTGAAGCTTTCTTT. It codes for CASSQDEAANTEAFF.

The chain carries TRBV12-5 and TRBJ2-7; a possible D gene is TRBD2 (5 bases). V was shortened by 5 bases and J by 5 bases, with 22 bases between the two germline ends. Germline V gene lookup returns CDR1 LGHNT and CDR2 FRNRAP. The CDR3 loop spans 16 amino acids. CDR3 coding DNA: TGTGCTAGTGGTGCCTACCCTGGACTGGAAATTCACGAGCAGTACTTC. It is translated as CASGAYPGLEIHEQYF.

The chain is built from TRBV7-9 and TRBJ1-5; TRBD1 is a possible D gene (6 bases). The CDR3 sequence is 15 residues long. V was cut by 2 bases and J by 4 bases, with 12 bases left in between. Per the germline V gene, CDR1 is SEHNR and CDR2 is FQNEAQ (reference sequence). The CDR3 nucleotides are TGTGCCAGCAGCTTAACCGGACAGCCAAATCAGCCCCAGCATTTT. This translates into CASSLTGQPNQPQHF.

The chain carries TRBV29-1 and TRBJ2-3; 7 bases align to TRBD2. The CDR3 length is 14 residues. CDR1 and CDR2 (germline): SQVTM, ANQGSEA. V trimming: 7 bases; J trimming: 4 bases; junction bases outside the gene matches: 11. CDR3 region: CSATGASGADTQYF. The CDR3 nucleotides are TGCAGCGCTACTGGGGCTAGCGGTGCAGATACGCAGTATTTT.

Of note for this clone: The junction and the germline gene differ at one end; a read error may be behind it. Here the CDR3 DNA reads TGCAGCCTTGGCGACGGGACAGCTACGCAGTATTTT. Protein: CSLGDGTATQYF. The chain is built from TRBV29-1 and TRBJ2-3, with 7 bases that match TRBD1. Germline V gives CDR1 SQVTM, CDR2 ANQGSEA. The CDR3 is made up of 12 amino acids.

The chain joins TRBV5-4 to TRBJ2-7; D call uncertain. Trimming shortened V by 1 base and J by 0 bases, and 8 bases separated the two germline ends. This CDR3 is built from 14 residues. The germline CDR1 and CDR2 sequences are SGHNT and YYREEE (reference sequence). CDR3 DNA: TGTGCCAGCAGCTTGTACACAAACTCCTACGAGCAGTACTTC. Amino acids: CASSLYTNSYEQYF.

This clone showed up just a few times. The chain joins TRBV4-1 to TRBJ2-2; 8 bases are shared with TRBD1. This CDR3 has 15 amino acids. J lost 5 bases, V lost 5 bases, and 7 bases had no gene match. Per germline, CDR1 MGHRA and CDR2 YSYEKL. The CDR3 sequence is CASSSQGASTGELFF. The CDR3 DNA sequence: TGCGCCAGCAGCTCCCAGGGGGCGAGTACCGGGGAGCTGTTTTTT.

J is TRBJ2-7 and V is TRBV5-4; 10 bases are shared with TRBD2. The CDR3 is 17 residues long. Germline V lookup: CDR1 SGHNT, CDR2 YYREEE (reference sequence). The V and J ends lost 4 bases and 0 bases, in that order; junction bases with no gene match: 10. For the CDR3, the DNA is TGTGCCAGCAGCGCTTTGAGCGGGGGGGCCAGCTCCTACGAGCAGTACTTC. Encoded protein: CASSALSGGASSYEQYF.

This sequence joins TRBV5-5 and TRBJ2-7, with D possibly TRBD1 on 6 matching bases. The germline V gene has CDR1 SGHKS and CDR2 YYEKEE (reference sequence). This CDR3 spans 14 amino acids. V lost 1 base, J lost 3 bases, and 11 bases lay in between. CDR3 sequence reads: CASSLQGQYYEQYF. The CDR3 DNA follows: TGTGCCAGCAGCTTGCAGGGACAATACTACGAGCAGTACTTC.

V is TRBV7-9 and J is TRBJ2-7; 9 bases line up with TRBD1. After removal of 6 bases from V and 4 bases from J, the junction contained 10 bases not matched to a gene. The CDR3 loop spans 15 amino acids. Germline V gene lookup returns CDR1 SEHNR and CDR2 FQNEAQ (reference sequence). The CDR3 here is CASRPGTGTSYEQYF. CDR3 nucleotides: TGTGCCAGCAGACCCGGGACAGGGACATCGTACGAGCAGTACTTC.

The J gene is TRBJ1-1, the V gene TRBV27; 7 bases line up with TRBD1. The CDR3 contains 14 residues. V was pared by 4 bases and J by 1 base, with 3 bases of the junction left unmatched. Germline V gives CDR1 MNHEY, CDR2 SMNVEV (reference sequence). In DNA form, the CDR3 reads TGTGCCAGCAGTTCAAGGGGGCCGAACACTGAAGCTTTCTTT. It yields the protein CASSSRGPNTEAFF.